This TCR beta chain derives from a study of T cell responses to AZD1222 COVID-19 vaccine. Here immunoSEQ multiplex PCR was the method, and the copy in TCRdb shows in-frame clones only, minus some. This sample has just over 90,000 clones, with over 75% found just once. On this clone itself: What it binds is not known.

Study conclusions and caveats: Following two doses of AZD1222, Spike-specific TCR breadth and depth rose. Spike-wide vaccine-associated CD4 TCRs dominated at 160-218 and 743-854. Most donors were white British and more were female, and clonal diversity was possibly underestimated.

The specimen comprised peripheral blood, sampled 28 days after the second AZD1222 dose. The TCR originated in an adult who received the AZD1222 COVID-19 vaccine.

Here the CDR3 reads CAISVQGRDGYTF. In DNA, the CDR3 is TGTGCCATCAGTGTCCAGGGTAGAGATGGCTACACCTTC. The chain combines TRBV10-3 with TRBJ1-2, with D perhaps TRBD1 (5 bases). The CDR3 is 13 amino acids. Germline CDR1 is ENHRY and CDR2 is SYGVKD. Trimming removed 4 bases from V and 6 bases from J, with 12 bases in between.